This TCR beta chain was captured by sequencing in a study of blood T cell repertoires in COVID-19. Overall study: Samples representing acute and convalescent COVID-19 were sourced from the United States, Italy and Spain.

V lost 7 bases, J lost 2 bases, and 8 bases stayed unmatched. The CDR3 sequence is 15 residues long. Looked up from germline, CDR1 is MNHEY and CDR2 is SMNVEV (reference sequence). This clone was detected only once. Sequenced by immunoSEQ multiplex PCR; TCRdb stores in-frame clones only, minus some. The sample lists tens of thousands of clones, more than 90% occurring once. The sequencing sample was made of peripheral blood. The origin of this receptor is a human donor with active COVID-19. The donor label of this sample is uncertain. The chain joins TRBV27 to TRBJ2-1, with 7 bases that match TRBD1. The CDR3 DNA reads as TGTGCCAGCAACCTGATGGACAGGCCCTACAATGAGCAGTTCTTC. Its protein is CASNLMDRPYNEQFF.